The 17 T cell receptor beta chains below all came from one sample that was sequenced in a study of blood T cell repertoires in COVID-19. Using immunoSEQ multiplex PCR, the repertoire was profiled, and TCRdb retains in-frame clones only, with some absent. The data contain 65,000 or so clones, 65% to 85% of them singletons. Sequencing was done on a sample of peripheral blood. Every receptor here comes from a man aged 25 to 45 with COVID-19, enrolled during active disease.

The chain couples TRBV19 to TRBJ1-2, with D possibly TRBD1 on 5 matching bases. Germline V lookup: CDR1 LNHDA, CDR2 SQIVND (reference sequence). V dropped 5 bases and J dropped 4 bases, with 11 bases sitting between them. This CDR3 comprises 13 residues. The CDR3 nucleotides read TGTGCCAGTAGTCCGGCGACAGCCTATGGCTACACCTTC. It encodes CASSPATAYGYTF.

The chain joins TRBV9 to TRBJ2-3; 7 bases align to TRBD1. This CDR3 has 15 amino acids. CDR1 and CDR2 from the germline V gene are SGDLS and YYNGEE. V gave up 4 bases and J gave up 2 bases; unmatched junction bases: 7. The DNA of the CDR3 is TGTGCCAGCAGCTCGTCAGGGGGACCCACAGATACGCAGTATTTT. Translation gives CASSSSGGPTDTQYF.

There are many counts of this clone. This sequence joins TRBV9 and TRBJ2-5; the match to TRBD2 covers 7 bases. V trimming: 0 bases; J trimming: 1 base; junction bases outside the gene matches: 9. In germline, CDR1 is SGDLS, CDR2 YYNGEE. The CDR3 sequence is 17 residues long. CDR3 nucleotide sequence: TGTGCCAGCAGCGTAGGGGGAGGGCCCTCGGGCCAAGAGACCCAGTACTTC. Amino acid sequence: CASSVGGGPSGQETQYF. The whole variable domain, filled in from reference TRBV9 and TRBJ2-5, reads DSGVTQTPKHLITATGQRVTLRCSPRSGDLSVYWYQQSLDQGLQFLIQYYNGEERAKGNILERFSAQQFPDLHSELNLSSLELGDSALYFCASSVGGGPSGQETQYFGPGTRLLVL.

This clone came up once. The J gene is TRBJ2-1, the V gene TRBV4-3, with D tentatively TRBD1 (6 bases). The germline V gene has CDR1 LGHNA and CDR2 YSLEER. The V gene lost 0 bases and the J gene lost 2 bases, with 14 bases spanning the gap. The CDR3 runs to 17 residues. DNA for the CDR3: TGCGCCAGCAGCCAAGATCAGGCAGGGGTCGCCTACAATGAGCAGTTCTTC. This encodes CASSQDQAGVAYNEQFF.

This clone has only a few counts. The chain uses TRBV2 and TRBJ2-7; TRBD1 aligns across 7 bases. The CDR3 has 11 amino acids. V gave up 10 bases and J gave up 1 base; unmatched junction bases: 1. The germline CDR1 and CDR2 sequences are SNHLY and FYNNEI. This CDR3 is CAMGQSYEQYF. Written as DNA, the CDR3 is TGTGCCATGGGACAGTCCTACGAGCAGTACTTC.

The chain couples TRBV29-1 to TRBJ1-5; the D gene is possibly TRBD1 (6 bases). From germline, CDR1 is SQVTM and CDR2 ANQGSEA. With 7 bases removed from V and 0 bases from J, the gap between germline ends came to 13 bases. The CDR3 contains 14 residues. The CDR3 sequence is CSAWTADSNQPQHF. The CDR3 bases are TGCAGCGCCTGGACAGCTGATAGCAATCAGCCCCAGCATTTT.

The CDR3 sequence is CASSSLGTSGREQYF. Written as DNA, the CDR3 is TGTGCCAGCAGTAGCTTGGGGACTAGCGGGCGCGAGCAGTACTTC. The rearrangement joins TRBV27 to TRBJ2-7; 12 nucleotides agree with TRBD2. The CDR3 spans 15 residues. The V segment lost 5 bases and the J segment 6 bases; nucleotides outside the gene matches: 8. The germline CDR1 and CDR2 sequences are MNHEY and SMNVEV (reference sequence).

In its sample, this clone was seen a few times. The J gene is TRBJ1-1, the V gene TRBV15, with 9 bases fitting TRBD1. Trimming at V came to 8 bases and at J to 1 base, leaving 8 bases not matched to a gene. This CDR3 comprises 15 residues. Per germline, CDR1 LNHNV and CDR2 YYDKDF (reference sequence). CDR3 region: CATSWPGQGNTEAFF. CDR3 in DNA: TGTGCCACCTCCTGGCCGGGACAGGGGAACACTGAAGCTTTCTTT.

The V gene is TRBV19, the J gene TRBJ1-5; the D gene is possibly TRBD1 (6 bases). The CDR3 has 15 amino acids. V lost 1 base and J 8 bases, leaving 15 bases between the germline ends. The germline CDR1 and CDR2 sequences are LNHDA and SQIVND (reference sequence). The CDR3 region has the DNA TGTGCCAGTAGTATAGGGGCAGGGGTATTGGAGCCCCAGCATTTT. Residues: CASSIGAGVLEPQHF.

A few counts support this clone. This chain joins TRBV5-4 and TRBJ2-2; 7 bases agree with TRBD2. The V gene's germline CDR1 is SGHNT and CDR2 YYREEE (reference sequence). This CDR3 is 15 amino acids long. V lost 0 bases to trimming and J lost 7 bases; unmatched junction nucleotides: 6. The CDR3 spells CASSLAWSGNGELFF. The CDR3 bases are TGTGCCAGCAGCTTGGCCTGGAGCGGGAACGGGGAGCTGTTTTTT. Complete variable domain (other parts from reference TRBV5-4 and TRBJ2-2): ETGVTQSPTHLIKTRGQQVTLRCSSQSGHNTVSWYQQALGQGPQFIFQYYREEENGRGNFPPRFSGLQFPNYSSELNVNALELDDSALYLCASSLAWSGNGELFFGEGSRLTVL.

The gene calls are TRBV5-1 and TRBJ2-3; D gene unclear. CDR1 and CDR2 (germline): SGHRS, YFSETQ. V was trimmed by 2 bases and J by 4 bases, leaving 5 bases between them. This CDR3 spans 12 amino acids. The CDR3 bases are TGCGCCAGCAGCTTATCTGCAGATACGCAGTATTTT. It yields the protein CASSLSADTQYF.

This chain joins TRBV10-3 and TRBJ1-1; D is unclear. The germline V gene encodes CDR1 ENHRY and CDR2 SYGVKD. This CDR3 contains 13 residues. Trimming stripped 3 bases from V and 1 base from J, with 6 bases between. The CDR3 protein is CAISEEQNTEAFF. DNA for the CDR3: TGTGCCATCAGTGAAGAACAGAACACTGAAGCTTTCTTT.

The V and J genes are TRBV4-2 and TRBJ2-3; 11 nucleotides align to TRBD2. The CDR3 is made up of 17 amino acids. Germline CDR1 reads LGHNA; CDR2 reads YNFKEQ. The J segment lost 4 bases and the V segment lost 2 bases, leaving 8 bases of the junction unmatched. The chain's CDR3 is CASSQLTSGSEADTQYF. The CDR3, as DNA: TGTGCCAGCAGCCAACTCACTAGCGGGAGTGAAGCAGATACGCAGTATTTT.

This clone was recorded only once. The chain employs TRBV19 and TRBJ1-2; 7 nucleotides line up with TRBD1. Germline lookup yields CDR1 LNHDA and CDR2 SQIVND (reference sequence). V gave up 5 bases and J gave up 1 base; unmatched junction bases: 4. The length of the CDR3 is 14 residues. The CDR3 loop is CASSRQGSNYGYTF. The CDR3 bases are TGTGCCAGTAGTCGACAGGGAAGTAACTATGGCTACACCTTC.

This clone was counted a few times. The CDR3 nucleotides are TGTGCCAGCAAGTTGGGGGCCACTCCTAGGGGGGGCTACACCTTC. Amino acids: CASKLGATPRGGYTF. The chain couples TRBV27 to TRBJ1-2; weak D call: TRBD1 (6 bases). The germline V and J ends were trimmed by 7 bases and 8 bases, with 23 bases remaining between them. CDR1 and CDR2 from the germline V gene are MNHEY and SMNVEV (reference sequence). The CDR3 extends over 15 amino acids.

The chain couples TRBV4-2 to TRBJ1-5, with D hard to call. CDR3 length: 15 residues. The germline V gene has CDR1 LGHNA and CDR2 YNFKEQ. Trimming left V 0 bases short and J 0 bases short, with 6 bases between. CDR3 protein: CASSQETASNQPQHF. The CDR3 nucleotides are TGTGCCAGCAGCCAAGAAACAGCTAGCAATCAGCCCCAGCATTTT.

The gene calls are TRBV14 and TRBJ2-3; possible D gene TRBD2, 7 bases. V lost 4 bases, J lost 5 bases, and 19 bases lay in between. Germline V lookup: CDR1 SGHDN, CDR2 FVKESK. The CDR3 runs 16 residues. The CDR3 sequence: CASSPQGREWVDTQYF. The CDR3 nucleotides are TGTGCCAGCAGCCCCCAGGGGCGGGAGTGGGTAGATACGCAGTATTTT. The variable domain in full, completed from reference TRBV14 and TRBJ2-3, reads EAGVTQFPSHSVIEKGQTVTLRCDPISGHDNLYWYRRVMGKEIKFLLHFVKESKQDESGMPNNRFLAERTGGTYSTLKVQPAELEDSGVYFCASSPQGREWVDTQYFGPGTRLTVL.